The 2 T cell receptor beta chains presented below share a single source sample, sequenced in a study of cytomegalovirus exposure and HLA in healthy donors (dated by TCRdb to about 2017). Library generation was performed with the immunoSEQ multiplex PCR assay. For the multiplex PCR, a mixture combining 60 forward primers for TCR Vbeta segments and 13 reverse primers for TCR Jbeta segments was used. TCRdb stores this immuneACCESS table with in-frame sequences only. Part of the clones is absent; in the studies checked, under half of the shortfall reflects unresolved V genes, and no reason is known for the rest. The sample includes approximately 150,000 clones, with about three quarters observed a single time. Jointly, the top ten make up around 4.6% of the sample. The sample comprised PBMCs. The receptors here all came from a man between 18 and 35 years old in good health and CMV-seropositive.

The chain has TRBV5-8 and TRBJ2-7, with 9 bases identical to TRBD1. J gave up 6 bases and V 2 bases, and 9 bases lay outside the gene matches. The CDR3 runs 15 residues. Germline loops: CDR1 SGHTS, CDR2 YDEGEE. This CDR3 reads CASSFKPGQGSEQYV. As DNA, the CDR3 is TGTGCCAGCAGCTTTAAACCGGGACAGGGTTCCGAGCAGTACGTC.

Here the CDR3 DNA reads TGTGCCAGTAGGCCAGGGGGCAGTCGGACCGGGGAGCTGTTTTTT. Its protein is CASRPGGSRTGELFF. The chain has TRBV19 and TRBJ2-2; 8 nucleotides align to TRBD1. V lost 6 bases to trimming and J lost 5 bases; unmatched junction nucleotides: 8. The CDR3 totals 15 residues. The germline gives CDR1 LNHDA, CDR2 SQIVND (reference sequence).